These 12 T cell receptor beta chains came from one sample sequenced in a study of T cells in Graves' hyperthyroidism and ophthalmopathy. Authors of the study amplified TCR beta CDR3 regions from RNA transcripts. TCR CDR3 regions were first amplified by RT-PCR with HTBI primers. One entry per CDR3 protein results from TCRdb running MiXCR on the multiplex PCR reads. The data show about 500,000 distinct CDR3 sequences, approximately 15% seen once. Input material: blood. The receptors here all came from a woman under 30 with Graves' hyperthyroidism.

Many counts were recorded for this clonotype. For the CDR3, the DNA is TGCAGTGCTAGAGACCAACAAGGGAGATTGGCTTTCTTT. Its translation is CSARDQQGRLAFF. The chain has TRBV20-1 and TRBJ1-1; D gene unclear. V lost 0 bases, J lost 11 bases, and 16 bases lay in between. This CDR3 region has 13 residues. The germline V gene encodes CDR1 DFQATT and CDR2 SNEGSKA (reference sequence).

This clonotype was counted many times. The chain has TRBV11-2 and TRBJ2-3, with 10 bases matching TRBD2. The J segment lost 2 bases and the V segment lost 3 bases, leaving 11 bases of the junction unmatched. CDR3 size: 18 residues. The germline V gene has CDR1 SGHAT and CDR2 FQNNGV. The CDR3 DNA follows: TGTGCCAGCAGCTTTTACAGGACTAGCGGAATCCTCACAGATACGCAGTATTTT. Translation gives CASSFYRTSGILTDTQYF.

This clonotype turned up a few times. J is TRBJ2-1 and V is TRBV19, with 10 bases that match TRBD2. Trimming cost V 2 bases and J 4 bases; bases outside gene matches: 5. The V gene's germline CDR1 is LNHDA and CDR2 SQIVND (reference sequence). This CDR3 is built from 16 residues. CDR3 coding DNA: TGTGCCAGTAGTATATGCCTAGCGGGAGTATACAATGAGCAGTTCTTC. Residues: CASSICLAGVYNEQFF.

This clonotype was picked up many times. CDR3 DNA sequence: TGTGCCAGCAGTACCGTACAGGGAATCAATCAGCCCCAGCATTTT. Its translation is CASSTVQGINQPQHF. The V and J genes are TRBV6-1 and TRBJ1-5; the D gene is possibly TRBD1 (6 bases). The germline gives CDR1 MNHNS, CDR2 SASEGT. V was shortened by 5 bases and J by 3 bases, with 14 bases between the two germline ends. The CDR3 runs to 15 residues.

DNA for the CDR3: TGTGCCTCTCACCGGGGCAAGACTGAAGCTTTCTTT. Encoded protein: CASHRGKTEAFF. The V call is TRBV19, the J call TRBJ1-1, with D possibly TRBD1 on 5 matching bases. The CDR3 is 12 amino acids. The V gene's germline CDR1 is LNHDA and CDR2 SQIVND (reference sequence). With 11 bases removed from V and 5 bases from J, the gap between germline ends came to 15 bases.

This clonotype was detected a few times. The genes are TRBV12-5 and TRBJ1-1, with 9 bases matching TRBD1. Germline assignment: CDR1 LGHNT and CDR2 FRNRAP. V was clipped by 3 bases and J by 2 bases; unmatched bases: 10. The CDR3 covers 17 residues. The CDR3: CASGFIQGASENTEAFF. CDR3 bases: TGTGCTAGTGGTTTTATACAGGGGGCATCAGAAAACACTGAAGCTTTCTTT.

This clonotype was detected a few times. A read error may explain this, as a much larger clone is one base away. The V call is TRBV7-9, the J call TRBJ1-2; D remains ambiguous. The CDR3 runs 10 residues. Per the germline V gene, CDR1 is SEHNR and CDR2 is FQNEAQ (reference sequence). V lost 2 bases and J 7 bases, leaving 2 bases between the germline ends. The CDR3 DNA reads TGTGCCAGCAGCTTACCTGGCTACACCTTC. Translating it yields CASSLPGYTF.

The chain employs TRBV7-6 and TRBJ1-1; D is possibly TRBD1 (5 bases). The CDR3 is made up of 16 amino acids. V shed 0 bases and J shed 4 bases, with 15 bases lying between them. CDR1 SGHVS and CDR2 FNYEAQ come from the germline V gene. The CDR3: CASSLARGEVGTEAFF. The CDR3 nucleotides are TGTGCCAGCAGCTTAGCGCGAGGGGAAGTAGGCACTGAAGCTTTCTTT.

This clonotype was seen many times. The chain couples TRBV12-5 to TRBJ1-5; TRBD1 agrees at 9 bases. CDR3 length: 16 residues. The germline V gene has CDR1 LGHNT and CDR2 FRNRAP. Trimming took 7 bases from V and 9 from J; bases not matched to a gene: 16. In DNA form, the CDR3 reads TGTGCTAGTGATCTCGGTCAACAGGGGGCCCAGGCGCCCCAGCATTTT. It translates to CASDLGQQGAQAPQHF.

This clonotype was recorded once. The junction departs from germline at one end; a sequencing error may be responsible. The rearrangement uses TRBV3-1 and TRBJ2-1, with TRBD2 matching 7 bases. There are 16 residues in the CDR3. Germline V lookup: CDR1 LGHDT, CDR2 YNNKEL (reference sequence). The CDR3 sequence: CASSQEGGVAYNEQSF. CDR3 DNA: TGTGCCAGCAGCCAAGAGGGAGGGGTGGCCTACAATGAGCAGTCCTTC.

In its sample, this clonotype was seen many times. The chain links TRBV27 to TRBJ1-1; D gene ambiguous. The CDR3 is 14 residues long. Germline lookup yields CDR1 MNHEY and CDR2 SMNVEV (reference sequence). V lost 2 bases and J 1 base, leaving 8 bases between the germline ends. CDR3 loop: CASSLRSGNTEAFF. As DNA, the CDR3 is TGTGCCAGCAGTTTACGGTCAGGGAACACTGAAGCTTTCTTT.

This clonotype was counted at least ten times. The chain couples TRBV27 to TRBJ2-3; a weak D match, TRBD2 (6 bases). Trimming took off 3 bases at V and 3 bases at J, with 13 bases between the two ends. Per the germline V gene, CDR1 is MNHEY and CDR2 is SMNVEV (reference sequence). This CDR3 region has 15 residues. This CDR3 reads CASSFEGGITDTQYF. The CDR3 DNA sequence: TGTGCCAGCAGTTTTGAAGGCGGGATAACAGATACGCAGTATTTT.